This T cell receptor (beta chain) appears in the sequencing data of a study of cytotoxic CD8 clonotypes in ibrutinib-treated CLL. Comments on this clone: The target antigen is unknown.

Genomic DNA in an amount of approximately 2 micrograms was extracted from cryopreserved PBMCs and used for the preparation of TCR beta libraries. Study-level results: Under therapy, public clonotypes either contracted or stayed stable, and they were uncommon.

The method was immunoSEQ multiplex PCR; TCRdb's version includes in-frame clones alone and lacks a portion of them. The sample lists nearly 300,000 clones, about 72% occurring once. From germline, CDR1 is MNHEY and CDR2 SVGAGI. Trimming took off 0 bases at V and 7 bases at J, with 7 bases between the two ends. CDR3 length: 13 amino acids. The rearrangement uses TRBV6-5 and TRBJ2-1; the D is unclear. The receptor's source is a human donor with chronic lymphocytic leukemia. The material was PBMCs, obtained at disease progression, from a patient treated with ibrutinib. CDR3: CASSYSLLNEQFF. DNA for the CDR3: TGTGCCAGCAGTTACTCGTTATTGAATGAGCAGTTCTTC.